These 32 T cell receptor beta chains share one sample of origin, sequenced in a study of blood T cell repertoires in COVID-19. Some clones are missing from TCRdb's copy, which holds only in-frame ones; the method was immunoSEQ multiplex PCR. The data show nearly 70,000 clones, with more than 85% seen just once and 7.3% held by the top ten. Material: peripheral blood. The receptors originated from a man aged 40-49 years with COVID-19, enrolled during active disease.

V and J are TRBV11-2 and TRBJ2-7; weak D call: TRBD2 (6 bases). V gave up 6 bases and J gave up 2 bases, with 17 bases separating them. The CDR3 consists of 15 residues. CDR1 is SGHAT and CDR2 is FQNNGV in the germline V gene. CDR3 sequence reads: CASSHGTGGPYEQYF. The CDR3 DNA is TGTGCCAGCAGTCATGGGACTGGGGGACCCTACGAGCAGTACTTC.

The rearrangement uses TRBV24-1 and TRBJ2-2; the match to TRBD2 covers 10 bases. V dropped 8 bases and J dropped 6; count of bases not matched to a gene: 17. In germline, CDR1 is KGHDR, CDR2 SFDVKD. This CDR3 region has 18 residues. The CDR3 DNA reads TGTGCCACCAAGATGAGGTGGTGGCTAGCGGGGGAACCCGGGGAGCTGTTTTTT. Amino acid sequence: CATKMRWWLAGEPGELFF.

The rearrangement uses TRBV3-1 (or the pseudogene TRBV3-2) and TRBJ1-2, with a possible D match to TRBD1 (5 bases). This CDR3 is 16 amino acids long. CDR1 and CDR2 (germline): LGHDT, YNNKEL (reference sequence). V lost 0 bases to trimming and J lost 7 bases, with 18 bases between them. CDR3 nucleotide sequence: TGTGCCAGCAGCCAAGAGGCTGCAGGTGGGGCGAGTGGCTACACCTTC. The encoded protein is CASSQEAAGGASGYTF.

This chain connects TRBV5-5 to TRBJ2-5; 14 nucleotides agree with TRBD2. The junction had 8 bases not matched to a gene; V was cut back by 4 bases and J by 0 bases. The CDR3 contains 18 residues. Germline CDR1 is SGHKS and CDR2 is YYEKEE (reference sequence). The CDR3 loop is CASSVGTSGGLYQETQYF. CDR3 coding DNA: TGTGCCAGCAGCGTCGGGACTAGCGGGGGCCTCTACCAAGAGACCCAGTACTTC.

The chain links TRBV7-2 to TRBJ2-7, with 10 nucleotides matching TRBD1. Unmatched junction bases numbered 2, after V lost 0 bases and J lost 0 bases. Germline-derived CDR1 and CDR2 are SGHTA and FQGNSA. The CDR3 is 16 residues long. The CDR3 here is CASSLAGTGASYEQYF. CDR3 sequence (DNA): TGTGCCAGCAGCTTAGCGGGGACAGGGGCCTCCTACGAGCAGTACTTC. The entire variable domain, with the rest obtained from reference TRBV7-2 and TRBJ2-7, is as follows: GAGVSQSPSNKVTEKGKDVELRCDPISGHTALYWYRQSLGQGLEFLIYFQGNSAPDKSGLPSDRFSAERTGGSVSTLTIQRTQQEDSAVYLCASSLAGTGASYEQYFGPGTRLTVT.

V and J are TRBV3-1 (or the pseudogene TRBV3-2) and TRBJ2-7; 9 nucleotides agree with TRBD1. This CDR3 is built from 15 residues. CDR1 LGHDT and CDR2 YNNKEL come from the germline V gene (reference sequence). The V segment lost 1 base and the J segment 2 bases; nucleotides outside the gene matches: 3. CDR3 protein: CASSQGGQGTYEQYF. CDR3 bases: TGTGCCAGCAGCCAAGGGGGACAGGGTACCTACGAGCAGTACTTC.

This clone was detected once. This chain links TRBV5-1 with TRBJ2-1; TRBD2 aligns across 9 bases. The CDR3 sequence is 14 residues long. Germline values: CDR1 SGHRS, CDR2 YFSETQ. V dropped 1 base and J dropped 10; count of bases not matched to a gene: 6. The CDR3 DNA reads TGCGCCAGCAGCTTGTCACCGGGACTAGCCGAGCAGTTCTTC. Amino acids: CASSLSPGLAEQFF.

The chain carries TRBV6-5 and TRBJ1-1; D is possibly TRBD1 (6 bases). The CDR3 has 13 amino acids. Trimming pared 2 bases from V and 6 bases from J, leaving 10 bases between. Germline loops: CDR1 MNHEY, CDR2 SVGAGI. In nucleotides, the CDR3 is TGTGCCAGCAGTTACCCAAACAGGGCTGAAGCTTTCTTT. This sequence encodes CASSYPNRAEAFF.

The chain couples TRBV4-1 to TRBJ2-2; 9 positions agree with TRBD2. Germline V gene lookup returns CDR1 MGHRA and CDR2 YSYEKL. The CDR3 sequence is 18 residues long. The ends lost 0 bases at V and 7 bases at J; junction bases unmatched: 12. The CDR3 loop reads CASSQDGVRRGGRGELFF. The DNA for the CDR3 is TGCGCCAGCAGCCAAGATGGGGTTCGGCGGGGGGGCCGCGGGGAGCTGTTTTTT.

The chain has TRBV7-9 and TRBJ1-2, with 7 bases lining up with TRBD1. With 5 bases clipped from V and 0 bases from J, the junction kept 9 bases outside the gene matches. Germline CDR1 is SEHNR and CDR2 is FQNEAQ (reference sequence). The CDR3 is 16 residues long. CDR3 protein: CASSTSDRSANYGYTF. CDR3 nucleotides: TGTGCCAGCAGCACCTCGGACAGGAGTGCTAACTATGGCTACACCTTC.

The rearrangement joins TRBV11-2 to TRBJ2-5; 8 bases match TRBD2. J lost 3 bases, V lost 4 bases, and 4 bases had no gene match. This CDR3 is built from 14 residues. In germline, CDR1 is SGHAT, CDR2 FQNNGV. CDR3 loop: CASSWRGDEETQYF. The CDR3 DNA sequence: TGTGCCAGCAGCTGGCGGGGGGACGAAGAGACCCAGTACTTC.

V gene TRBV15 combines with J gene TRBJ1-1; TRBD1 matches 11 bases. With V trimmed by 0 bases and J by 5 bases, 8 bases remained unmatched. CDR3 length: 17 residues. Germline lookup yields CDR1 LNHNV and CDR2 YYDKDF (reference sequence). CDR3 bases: TGTGCCACCAGCAGAGATTTCGGACAGGGGGCTCGGACTGAAGCTTTCTTT. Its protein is CATSRDFGQGARTEAFF.

CDR3 sequence: CASSLEAREDEQFF. The CDR3 region has the DNA TGCGCCAGCAGCTTGGAGGCCAGGGAGGATGAGCAGTTCTTC. The genes are TRBV5-1 and TRBJ2-1; D is possibly TRBD2 (6 bases). V shed 0 bases and J shed 8 bases, with 12 bases lying between them. CDR3 length equals 14 residues. Germline values: CDR1 SGHRS, CDR2 YFSETQ. Full variable domain (missing parts from reference TRBV5-1 and TRBJ2-1): KAGVTQTPRYLIKTRGQQVTLSCSPISGHRSVSWYQQTPGQGLQFLFEYFSETQRNKGNFPGRFSGRQFSNSRSEMNVSTLELGDSALYLCASSLEAREDEQFFGPGTRLTVL.

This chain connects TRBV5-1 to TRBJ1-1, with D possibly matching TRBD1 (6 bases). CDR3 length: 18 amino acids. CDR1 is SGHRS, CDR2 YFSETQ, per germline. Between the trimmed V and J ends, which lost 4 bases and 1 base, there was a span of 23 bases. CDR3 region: CASSKEGVPWAENTEAFF. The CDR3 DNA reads TGCGCCAGCAGCAAAGAGGGGGTACCTTGGGCAGAGAACACTGAAGCTTTCTTT. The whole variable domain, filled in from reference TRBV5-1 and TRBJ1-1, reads KAGVTQTPRYLIKTRGQQVTLSCSPISGHRSVSWYQQTPGQGLQFLFEYFSETQRNKGNFPGRFSGRQFSNSRSEMNVSTLELGDSALYLCASSKEGVPWAENTEAFFGQGTRLTVV.

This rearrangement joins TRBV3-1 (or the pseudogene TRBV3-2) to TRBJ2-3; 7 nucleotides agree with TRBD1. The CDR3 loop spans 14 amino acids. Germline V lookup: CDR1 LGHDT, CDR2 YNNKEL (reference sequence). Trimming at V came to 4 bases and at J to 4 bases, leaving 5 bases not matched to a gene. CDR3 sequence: CASSLEGASDTQYF. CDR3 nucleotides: TGTGCCAGCAGCCTCGAGGGGGCCTCAGATACGCAGTATTTT.

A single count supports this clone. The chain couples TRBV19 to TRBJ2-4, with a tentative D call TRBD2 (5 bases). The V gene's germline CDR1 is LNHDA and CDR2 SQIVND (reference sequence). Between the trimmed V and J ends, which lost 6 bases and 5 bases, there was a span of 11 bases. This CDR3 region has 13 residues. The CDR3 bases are TGTGCCAGTAGGATACGAGGGCAAAACATTCAGTACTTC. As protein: CASRIRGQNIQYF.

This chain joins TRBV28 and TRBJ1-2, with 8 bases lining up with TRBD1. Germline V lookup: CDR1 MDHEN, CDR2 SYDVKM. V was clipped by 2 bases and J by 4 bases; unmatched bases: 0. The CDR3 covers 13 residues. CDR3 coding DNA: TGTGCCAGCAGTTTAACAGGGGGCTATGGCTACACCTTC. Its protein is CASSLTGGYGYTF.

In DNA, the CDR3 is TGTGCCAGCAGCAAATCCCGACAGGAGGCTTTAAACATCTCTGGAAACACCATATATTTT. Its protein is CASSKSRQEALNISGNTIYF. J is TRBJ1-3 and V is TRBV21-1; the table's D gene call, TRBD1, was not cross checked with the DNA. TRBV21-1 is recorded as a pseudogene. The CDR3 spans 20 residues.

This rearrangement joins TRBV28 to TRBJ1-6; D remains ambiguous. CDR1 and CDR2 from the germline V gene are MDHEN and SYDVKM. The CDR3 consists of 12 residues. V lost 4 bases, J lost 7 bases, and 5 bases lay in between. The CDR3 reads CASSSINSPLHF. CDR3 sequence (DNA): TGTGCCAGCAGTTCTATAAATTCACCCCTCCACTTT.

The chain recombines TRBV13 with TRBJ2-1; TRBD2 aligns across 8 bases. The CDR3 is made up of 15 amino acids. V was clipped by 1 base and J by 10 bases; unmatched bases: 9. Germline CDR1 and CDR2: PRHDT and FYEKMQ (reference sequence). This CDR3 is CASSLVGGGFREQFF. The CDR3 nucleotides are TGTGCCAGCAGCTTAGTGGGCGGGGGGTTTCGGGAGCAGTTCTTC.

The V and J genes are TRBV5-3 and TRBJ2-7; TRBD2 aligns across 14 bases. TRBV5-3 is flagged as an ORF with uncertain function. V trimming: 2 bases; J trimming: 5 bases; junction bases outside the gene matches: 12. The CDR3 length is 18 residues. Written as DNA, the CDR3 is TGTGCCAGAAGCTTTGGGGTCTTACCGGGACTAGCGGGGGACGAGCAGTACTTC. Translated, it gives CARSFGVLPGLAGDEQYF.

The CDR3 sequence: CASSEIGGARTDTQYF. CDR3 nucleotide sequence: TGTGCCAGCAGTGAAATTGGAGGGGCCCGCACAGATACGCAGTATTTT. V and J are TRBV6-1 and TRBJ2-3; D might be TRBD2 (6 bases). Deletions cut 2 bases from V and 1 base from J, with 13 bases between. The CDR3 sequence is 16 residues long. The V gene's germline CDR1 is MNHNS and CDR2 SASEGT.

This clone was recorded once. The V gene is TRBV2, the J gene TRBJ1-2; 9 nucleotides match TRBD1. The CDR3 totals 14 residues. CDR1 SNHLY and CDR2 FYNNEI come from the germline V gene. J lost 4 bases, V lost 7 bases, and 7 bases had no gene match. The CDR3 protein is CASNGQGQAYGYTF. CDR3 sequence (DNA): TGTGCCAGCAACGGACAGGGGCAAGCCTATGGCTACACCTTC.

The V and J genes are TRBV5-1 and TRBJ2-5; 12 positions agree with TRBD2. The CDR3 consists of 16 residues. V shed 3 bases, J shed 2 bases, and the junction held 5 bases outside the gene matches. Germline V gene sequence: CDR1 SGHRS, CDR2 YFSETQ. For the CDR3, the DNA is TGCGCCAGCAGCTCAGCTAGCGGGGGGGGTCAAGAGACCCAGTACTTC. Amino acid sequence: CASSSASGGGQETQYF.

The CDR3 protein is CASSSGQANTEAFF. The CDR3 DNA follows: TGTGCCAGCAGTTCGGGACAGGCGAACACTGAAGCTTTCTTT. The chain links TRBV28 to TRBJ1-1; the match to TRBD1 covers 8 bases. The CDR3 totals 14 residues. Trimming at V came to 4 bases and at J to 1 base, leaving 2 bases not matched to a gene. From germline, CDR1 is MDHEN and CDR2 SYDVKM. Together with reference TRBV28 and TRBJ1-1, the CDR3 gives the full variable domain: DVKVTQSSRYLVKRTGEKVFLECVQDMDHENMFWYRQDPGLGLRLIYFSYDVKMKEKGDIPEGYSVSREKKERFSLILESASTNQTSMYLCASSSGQANTEAFFGQGTRLTVV.

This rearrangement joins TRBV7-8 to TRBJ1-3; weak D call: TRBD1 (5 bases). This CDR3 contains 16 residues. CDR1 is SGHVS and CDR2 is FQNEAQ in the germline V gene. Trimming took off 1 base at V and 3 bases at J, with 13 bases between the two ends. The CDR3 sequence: CASSLEGVQIGNTIYF. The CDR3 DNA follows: TGTGCCAGCAGCTTAGAAGGGGTGCAGATTGGAAACACCATATATTTT.

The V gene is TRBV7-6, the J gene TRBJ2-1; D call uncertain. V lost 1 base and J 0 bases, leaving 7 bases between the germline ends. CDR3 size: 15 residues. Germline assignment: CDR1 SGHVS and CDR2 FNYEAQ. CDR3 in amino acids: CASSLGGRSYNEQFF. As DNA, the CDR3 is TGTGCCAGCAGCTTAGGCGGCCGCTCCTACAATGAGCAGTTCTTC.

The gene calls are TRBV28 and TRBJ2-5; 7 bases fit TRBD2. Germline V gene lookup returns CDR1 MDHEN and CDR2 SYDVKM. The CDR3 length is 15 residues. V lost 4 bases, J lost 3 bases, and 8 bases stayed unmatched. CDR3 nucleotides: TGTGCCAGCAGTTCTGGCGGGGGAAGCGAAGAGACCCAGTACTTC. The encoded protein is CASSSGGGSEETQYF.

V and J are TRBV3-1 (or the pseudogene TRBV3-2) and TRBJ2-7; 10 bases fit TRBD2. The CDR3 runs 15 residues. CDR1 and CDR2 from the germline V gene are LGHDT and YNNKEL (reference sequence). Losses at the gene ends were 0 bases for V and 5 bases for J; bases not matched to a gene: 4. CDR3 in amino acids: CASSQDGLAVHEQYF. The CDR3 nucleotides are TGTGCCAGCAGCCAAGATGGACTAGCGGTCCACGAGCAGTACTTC.

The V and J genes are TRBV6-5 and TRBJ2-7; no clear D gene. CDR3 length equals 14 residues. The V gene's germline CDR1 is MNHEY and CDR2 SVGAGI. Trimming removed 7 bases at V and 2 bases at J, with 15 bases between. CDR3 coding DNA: TGTGCCAGCATTGCCCCAGCGCCCACCTACGAGCAGTACTTC. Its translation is CASIAPAPTYEQYF.

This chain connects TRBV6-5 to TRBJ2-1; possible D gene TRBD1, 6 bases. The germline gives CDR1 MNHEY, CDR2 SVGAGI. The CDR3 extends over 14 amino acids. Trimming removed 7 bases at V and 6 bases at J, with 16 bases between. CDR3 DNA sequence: TGTGCCAGCACTCAGGGGCTCGACGGCAATGAGCAGTTCTTC. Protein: CASTQGLDGNEQFF.

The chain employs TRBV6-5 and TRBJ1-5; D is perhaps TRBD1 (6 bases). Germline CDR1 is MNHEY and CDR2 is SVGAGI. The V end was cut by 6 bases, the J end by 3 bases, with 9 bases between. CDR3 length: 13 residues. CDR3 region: CASSNRDNQPQHF. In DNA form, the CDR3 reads TGTGCCAGCAGCAACAGGGACAATCAGCCCCAGCATTTT.